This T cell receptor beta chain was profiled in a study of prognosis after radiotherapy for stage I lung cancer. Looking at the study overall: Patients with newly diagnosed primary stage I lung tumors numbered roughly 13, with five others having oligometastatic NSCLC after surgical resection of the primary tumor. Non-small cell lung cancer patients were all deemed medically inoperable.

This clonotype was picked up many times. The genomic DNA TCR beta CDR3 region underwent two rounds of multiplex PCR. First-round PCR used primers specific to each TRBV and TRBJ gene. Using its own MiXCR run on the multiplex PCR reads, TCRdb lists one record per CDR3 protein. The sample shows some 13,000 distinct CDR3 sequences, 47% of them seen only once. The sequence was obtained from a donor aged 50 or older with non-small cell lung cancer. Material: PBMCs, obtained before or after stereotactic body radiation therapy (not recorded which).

CDR3 sequence reads: CAIRRGQSSSGANVLTF. The DNA for the CDR3 is TGTGCCATCAGGAGGGGGCAGTCAAGCTCTGGGGCCAACGTCCTGACTTTC. The chain joins TRBV10-3 to TRBJ2-6, with 7 nucleotides matching TRBD1. CDR3 length: 17 amino acids. V was clipped by 6 bases and J by 0 bases; unmatched bases: 8. Germline V gives CDR1 ENHRY, CDR2 SYGVKD.